The 22 T cell receptor beta chains presented below share a single source sample, sequenced in a study of PD-1 blockade in classical Hodgkin lymphoma. Measured with immunoSEQ multiplex PCR; TCRdb has only the in-frame clones, and not every one. The sample lists around 99,000 clones; approximately 80% were seen once. Relapse after autologous stem cell transplantation occurred in every patient, and brentuximab vedotin exposure varied. Sequenced material: peripheral blood mononuclear cells (PBMCs), taken before the second cycle of nivolumab. These receptors all come from a human donor with classical Hodgkin lymphoma.

There are many counts of this clone. The sample holds other DNA sequences that translate to the same CDR3. The V and J genes are TRBV2 and TRBJ2-3; 7 bases are a match to TRBD2. Germline assignment: CDR1 SNHLY and CDR2 FYNNEI. The CDR3 is 13 residues long. V lost 5 bases, J lost 1 base, and 0 bases stayed unmatched. The CDR3 loop is CASSLAGTDTQYF. The CDR3 region has the DNA TGTGCCAGCAGTCTAGCGGGCACAGATACGCAGTATTTT. The full variable domain, in which reference TRBV2 and TRBJ2-3 provide the parts outside the CDR3, is EPEVTQTPSHQVTQMGQEVILRCVPISNHLYFYWYRQILGQKVEFLVSFYNNEISEKSEIFDDQFSVERPDGSNFTLKIRSTKLEDSAMYFCASSLAGTDTQYFGPGTRLTVL.

This clone was detected only once. This chain links TRBV7-9 with TRBJ2-2; no firm D call. Germline CDR1 SEHNR, CDR2 FQNEAQ (reference sequence). The CDR3 is 16 residues long. V was pared by 2 bases and J by 4 bases, with 14 bases between. The CDR3 DNA reads TGTGCCAGCAGCTTAAGGGTCGCGCGTAGCACCGGGGAGCTGTTTTTT. It translates to CASSLRVARSTGELFF.

The chain has TRBV5-8 and TRBJ1-4; the D gene is possibly TRBD1 (5 bases). V was cut by 9 bases and J by 0 bases, with 15 bases left in between. This CDR3 spans 15 amino acids. Germline assignment: CDR1 SGHTS and CDR2 YDEGEE. The CDR3 DNA sequence: TGTGCCACGGGTGGGGCCTATACAACTAATGAAAAACTGTTTTTT. It yields the protein CATGGAYTTNEKLFF.

The rearrangement uses TRBV5-5 and TRBJ2-3; 8 nucleotides line up with TRBD1. Germline lookup yields CDR1 SGHKS and CDR2 YYEKEE (reference sequence). There are 15 residues in the CDR3. The V and J ends lost 4 bases and 4 bases, in that order; junction bases with no gene match: 8. As DNA, the CDR3 is TGTGCCAGCAGCCCATCCGACAGGGGTCCAGATACGCAGTATTTT. Its translation is CASSPSDRGPDTQYF.

This rearrangement joins TRBV5-4 to TRBJ1-3; 7 bases line up with TRBD1. CDR1 and CDR2 (germline): SGHNT, YYREEE (reference sequence). CDR3 size: 14 residues. After removal of 4 bases from V and 3 bases from J, the junction contained 4 bases not matched to a gene. The CDR3 sequence is CASSRGQFGNTIYF. The CDR3 DNA sequence: TGTGCCAGCAGCCGGGGACAGTTTGGAAACACCATATATTTT. The variable domain in full, completed from reference TRBV5-4 and TRBJ1-3, reads ETGVTQSPTHLIKTRGQQVTLRCSSQSGHNTVSWYQQALGQGPQFIFQYYREEENGRGNFPPRFSGLQFPNYSSELNVNALELDDSALYLCASSRGQFGNTIYFGEGSWLTVV.

The rearrangement uses TRBV6-5 and TRBJ2-2, with D possibly matching TRBD1 (6 bases). The CDR3 contains 14 residues. The germline V gene has CDR1 MNHEY and CDR2 SVGAGI. The V end lost 6 bases, the J end lost 1 base, and 9 bases lay between the germline ends. CDR3 nucleotides: TGTGCCAGCAGGTGGGGGCGGAACACCGGGGAGCTGTTTTTT. Amino acid sequence: CASRWGRNTGELFF.

This clone was seen a handful of times. The chain joins TRBV12-5 to TRBJ1-5; weak D call: TRBD1 (5 bases). The germline gives CDR1 LGHNT, CDR2 FRNRAP. V dropped 5 bases and J dropped 2 bases, with 7 bases sitting between them. The CDR3 totals 13 residues. The CDR3 region has the DNA TGTGCTAGTGGTGCGACAGGCAATCAGCCCCAGCATTTT. Protein: CASGATGNQPQHF.

This clone showed up just once. The V and J genes are TRBV21-1 and TRBJ2-5. TRBV21-1 is described as a pseudogene. The CDR3 length is 15 residues. The CDR3 region is CASSKRAPHQETQYF. The CDR3 coding sequence is TGTGCCAGCAGCAAACGGGCGCCACACCAAGAGACCCAGTACTTC.

The chain carries TRBV21-1 and TRBJ2-7; TRBD1, the table's D call, lacks a check against the DNA. TRBV21-1 is a pseudogene. The CDR3 runs to 14 residues. The chain's CDR3 is CASSIQGVRYEQYF. The CDR3 DNA is TGTGCCAGCAGCATACAGGGGGTTAGGTACGAGCAGTACTTC.

The V gene is TRBV27, the J gene TRBJ1-2, with 7 bases identical to TRBD1. Unmatched junction bases numbered 6, after V lost 5 bases and J lost 0 bases. The CDR3 contains 15 residues. In germline, CDR1 is MNHEY, CDR2 SMNVEV (reference sequence). As DNA, the CDR3 is TGTGCCAGCAGTGGACGACAGGGCTCTAACTATGGCTACACCTTC. Translating gives CASSGRQGSNYGYTF.

The CDR3 DNA follows: TGTGCCAGCAGCTTAGTTGGCGGGAGAAGGGCCGGGGAGCTGTTTTTT. Its translation: CASSLVGGRRAGELFF. This chain links TRBV11-2 with TRBJ2-2, with 7 bases that match TRBD2. The CDR3 runs 16 residues. Trimming at V came to 1 base and at J to 6 bases, leaving 8 bases not matched to a gene. Germline CDR1 and CDR2: SGHAT and FQNNGV.

This chain uses TRBV25-1 with TRBJ2-7; a possible D gene is TRBD1 (5 bases). The V gene lost 7 bases and the J gene lost 4 bases, with 17 bases spanning the gap. The V gene's germline CDR1 is MGHDK and CDR2 SYGVNS. This CDR3 comprises 14 residues. The CDR3 loop is CASNDRQGRYEQYF. CDR3 nucleotides: TGTGCCAGCAATGATCGTCAGGGTAGGTACGAGCAGTACTTC.

J is TRBJ1-4 and V is TRBV2; D remains ambiguous. Germline V gene lookup returns CDR1 SNHLY and CDR2 FYNNEI. The CDR3 has 15 amino acids. The V and J ends lost 6 bases and 5 bases respectively, with 16 bases between them. CDR3 loop: CASRPLMGANEKLFF. CDR3 DNA sequence: TGTGCCAGCAGGCCCTTAATGGGAGCAAATGAAAAACTGTTTTTT.

The rearrangement links TRBV4-3 to TRBJ2-3, with 7 bases that match TRBD2. CDR1 is LGHNA, CDR2 YSLEER, per germline. The CDR3 runs to 18 residues. The junction had 9 bases not matched to a gene; V was cut back by 0 bases and J by 0 bases. The CDR3 nucleotides are TGCGCCAGCAGCCAAGAAGGCGCCTGGGGGGGTAGCACAGATACGCAGTATTTT. As protein: CASSQEGAWGGSTDTQYF.

This sequence joins TRBV5-1 and TRBJ2-2; 10 bases are shared with TRBD2. Germline V gene sequence: CDR1 SGHRS, CDR2 YFSETQ. The CDR3 totals 15 residues. V gave up 6 bases and J gave up 6 bases; unmatched junction bases: 8. The CDR3 nucleotides are TGCGCCAGCACCAGCCTAGCGGGAGTTCCCGGGGAGCTGTTTTTT. Protein: CASTSLAGVPGELFF.

The chain has TRBV9 and TRBJ2-2; D is unclear. This CDR3 contains 14 residues. Per the germline V gene, CDR1 is SGDLS and CDR2 is YYNGEE. V gave up 8 bases and J gave up 0 bases, with 11 bases separating them. The CDR3, as DNA: TGTGCCAGTTGCCCGGTTGCGAACACCGGGGAGCTGTTTTTT. As protein: CASCPVANTGELFF.

The V and J genes are TRBV18 and TRBJ1-2; D gene uncertain. V was shortened by 3 bases and J by 3 bases, with 14 bases between the two germline ends. This CDR3 comprises 15 residues. Germline CDR1 reads KGHSH; CDR2 reads LQKENI. CDR3 residues: CASSPLNGVDYGYTF. Written as DNA, the CDR3 is TGTGCCAGCTCACCTTTAAATGGGGTAGACTATGGCTACACCTTC.

V gene TRBV18 combines with J gene TRBJ2-1; D is perhaps TRBD1 (5 bases). Germline-derived CDR1 and CDR2 are KGHSH and LQKENI. The ends were cut back, 0 bases at V and 2 bases at J, with 11 bases in the middle. CDR3 length equals 16 residues. CDR3 nucleotides: TGTGCCAGCTCACCACCCTCAGGGTTGACCTACAATGAGCAGTTCTTC. Its protein is CASSPPSGLTYNEQFF.

This clone was observed a handful of times. The chain uses TRBV6-4 and TRBJ1-1; 11 bases fit TRBD1. The J segment lost 6 bases and the V segment lost 6 bases, leaving 6 bases of the junction unmatched. The length of the CDR3 is 14 residues. Germline V gives CDR1 MRHNA, CDR2 SNTAGT. The CDR3 DNA reads TGTGCCAGCAGGATGGACAGGGGGCTGGCTGAAGCTTTCTTT. It yields the protein CASRMDRGLAEAFF.

The rearrangement links TRBV6-5 to TRBJ2-2; 8 bases align to TRBD2. This CDR3 has 16 residues. Germline CDR1 and CDR2: MNHEY and SVGAGI. Trimming at V came to 4 bases and at J to 0 bases, leaving 4 bases not matched to a gene. The CDR3 loop reads CASSSRGGTNTGELFF. DNA of the CDR3: TGTGCCAGCAGTTCCCGGGGGGGGACGAACACCGGGGAGCTGTTTTTT.

This clone appeared once. The rearrangement links TRBV28 to TRBJ2-4, with D unresolved. Trimming took 5 bases from V and 0 from J, leaving 14 bases between them. Germline V gene sequence: CDR1 MDHEN, CDR2 SYDVKM. The CDR3 length is 16 residues. The DNA of the CDR3 is TGTGCCAGCAGTCTAACAGACGTGCTAGCCAAAAACATTCAGTACTTC. Translated: CASSLTDVLAKNIQYF.

The V call is TRBV9, the J call TRBJ2-1; 8 bases line up with TRBD2. With V trimmed by 2 bases and J by 7 bases, 8 bases remained unmatched. This CDR3 contains 15 residues. Germline V gives CDR1 SGDLS, CDR2 YYNGEE. The CDR3 region is CASSVAGSGSNEQFF. Written as DNA, the CDR3 is TGTGCCAGCAGCGTCGCGGGAAGCGGGAGTAATGAGCAGTTCTTC.